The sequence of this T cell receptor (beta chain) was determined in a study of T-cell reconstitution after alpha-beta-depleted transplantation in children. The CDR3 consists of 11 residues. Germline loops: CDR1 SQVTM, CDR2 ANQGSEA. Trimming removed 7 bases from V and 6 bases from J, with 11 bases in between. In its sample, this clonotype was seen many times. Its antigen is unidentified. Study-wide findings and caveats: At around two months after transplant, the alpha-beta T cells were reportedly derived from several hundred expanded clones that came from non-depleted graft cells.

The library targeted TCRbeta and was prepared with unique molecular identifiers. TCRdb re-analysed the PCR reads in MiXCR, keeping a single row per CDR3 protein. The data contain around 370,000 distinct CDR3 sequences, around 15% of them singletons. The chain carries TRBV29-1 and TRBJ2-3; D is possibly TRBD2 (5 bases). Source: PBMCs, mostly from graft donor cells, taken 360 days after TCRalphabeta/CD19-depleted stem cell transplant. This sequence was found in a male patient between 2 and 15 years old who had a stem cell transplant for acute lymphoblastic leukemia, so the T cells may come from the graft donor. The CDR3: CSARTGDTQYF. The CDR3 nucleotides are TGCAGCGCAAGGACGGGGGATACGCAGTATTTT.